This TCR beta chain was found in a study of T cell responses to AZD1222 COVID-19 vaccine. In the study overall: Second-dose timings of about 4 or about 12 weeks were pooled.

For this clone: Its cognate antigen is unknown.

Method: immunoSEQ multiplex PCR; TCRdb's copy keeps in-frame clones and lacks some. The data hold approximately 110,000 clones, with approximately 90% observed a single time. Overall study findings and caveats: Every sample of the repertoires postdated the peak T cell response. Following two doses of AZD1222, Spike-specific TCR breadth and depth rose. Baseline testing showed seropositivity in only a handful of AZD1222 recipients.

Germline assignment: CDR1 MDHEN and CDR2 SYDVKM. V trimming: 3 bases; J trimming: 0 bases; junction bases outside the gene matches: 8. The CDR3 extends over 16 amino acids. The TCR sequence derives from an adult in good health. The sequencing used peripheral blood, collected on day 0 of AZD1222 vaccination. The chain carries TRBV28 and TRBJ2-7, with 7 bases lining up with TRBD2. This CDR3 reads CASSFSPGGSSYEQYF. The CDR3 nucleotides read TGTGCCAGCAGTTTTTCCCCCGGCGGGAGCTCCTACGAGCAGTACTTC.